This entry describes one T cell receptor (beta chain). This clone appeared a few times. What this receptor recognizes is not known. No base quality information exists; no much larger clone differs at one position. The record originates from a study of cytomegalovirus exposure and HLA in healthy donors (dated by TCRdb to 2015 to 2018). General notes on the study: An earlier analysis of 587 of the donors reported approximately 260 Gb of sequence data and 117 million unique TCR beta sequences obtained from approximately 180 million T cells. About 330 gigabases of sequencing data and 75 million to 85 million unique TCR sequences made up an early release that covered approximately 620 HLA-typed donors. Of the approximately 400 genotyped donors, 65% to 90% fell in the genetic ancestry cluster associated with self-reported Caucasian donors. The study aimed to test whether signatures of past pathogen exposure could be identified by cataloging public T cell receptors. The study profiled the T cell repertoires of about 640 subjects by immunosequencing and related them to cytomegalovirus serostatus. Besides the first cohort of roughly 700 subjects, a separate validation cohort made up of over 100 different subjects was used. To predict cytomegalovirus infection status, the study combined high-throughput TCR immunosequencing, statistical association of individual TCRs with disease status, and machine learning. In a later analysis, previously published TCR beta repertoires from 670 or so donors were re-analyzed and high-resolution HLA genotyping was added so that TCR occurrence patterns could be studied. In the later analysis, no new phenotypic data were used to find candidate immune exposures; instead, reliance was placed on TCR beta sequences and their occurrence across donors. To decide whether each TCR beta V gene segment behaved as functional or pseudogenic, an earlier analysis of several hundred of the donors relied on high-throughput TCR beta sequencing. Donor age, sex, ethnicity and CMV serostatus were collected together with the repertoire data. Genome-wide SNP genotypes for about 65% of the roughly 670 donors were used in a later genetic analysis, which treated that subset as a discovery cohort. All discovery cohort repertoires had been generated using a single sequencing platform. HLA typing covered class I and class II loci at four-digit resolution. Typing coverage varied by locus: about 620-630 donors for A, B, C, DRB1 and DQB1; 522 for DQA1; some 610 for DPA1; under 490 for DPB1. Because of strong linkage in the cohort, 5 or 6 DR-DQ haplotypes were treated as single units for association and clustering. Among under 450 genotyped donors of the cohort, an average of about 240,000 unique TCR beta nucleotide sequences were sequenced per donor, roughly a sixth of them non-productive. Beyond this particular receptor, the publication reports: The study listed approximately 150 TCR beta chains as associated with cytomegalovirus. Because HLA typing was missing for some donors at each locus, association tests included only the typed subset. The sequencing pipeline was judged likely to have produced a cluster of highly shared sequence variants as a technical artifact. An association between a missense DCLRE1C variant and V-gene and J-gene trimming of TCR beta chains was found in a later genetic analysis and replicated in an independent cohort. This cohort had only TCR beta chains sequenced, and the lack of alpha or paired-chain data limited which features could be detected. A further reported finding was that TCR beta sequences accurately predicted the HLA-A and HLA-B alleles for most subjects in the first cohort. In a later analysis, TCR association rates were found to vary across HLA loci, with the most associated TCRs seen for DRB1 alleles and the fewest for HLA-C alleles. In a later analysis, HLA-associated TCR beta chains showed more clonal expansion and lower generation probabilities than non-associated chains that were equally common. A later genetic analysis reported fewer N-insertions in productive TCRs among donors in an Asian-associated ancestry cluster than the roughly 690-donor mean. Cytomegalovirus status was reported to be diagnosed by the classifier with high specificity and sensitivity in both the original and validation cohorts. In an earlier analysis of some 500 of the donors, most TCR beta V segments were observed in productive rearrangements about 90% or about 30% of the time, broadly matching IMGT annotations. The presence/absence analyses assumed that sequencing depth was roughly uniform across donors, and that assumption may not be true. A later analysis associated 16,951 TCR beta sequences with specific HLA alleles at a false discovery rate of 0.05. Most TCR sequences were observed very rarely across donors, whereas some public TCRs were present in many individuals. About 17 rarely observed V segments, including chromosome 9 orphons, were excluded from the earlier analysis of several hundred of the donors because counts were too low. Linkage disequilibrium might explain the correlated functional status among segregating V segments, but an unknown experimental factor could not be excluded. When HLA alleles, especially DR and DQ, strongly co-occurred, attributing TCR associations to individual alleles was difficult. Most CMV-associated TCR beta chains appeared to be HLA-restricted in a later analysis, and the HLA associations seemed to be driven largely by CMV exposure. It was suggested by the authors that the approach could potentially be generalized to other disease states and immunological phenotypes. A few of the identified cytomegalovirus-associated TCR beta chains were confirmed in vitro to be specific for cytomegalovirus antigens. CMV serostatus was the only immune exposure information available for the cohort. A later analysis reported that several top co-occurrence clusters appeared linked to parvovirus B19, influenza, CMV and Epstein-Barr virus.

Libraries were prepared through the immunoSEQ multiplex PCR assay. For the multiplex PCR, a mixture combining 60 forward primers for TCR Vbeta segments and 13 reverse primers for TCR Jbeta segments was used. The CDR3 region of rearranged TCR beta genes was amplified from genomic DNA with a multiplex PCR assay. The amplified TCR beta libraries were sequenced on the Illumina HiSeq System as 87-base-pair reads. Per the original workflow: In a later analysis, around 80 million unique TCR beta chains were counted across the roughly 610 repertoires, and roughly 10 million of these chains were shared by at least two donors. Raw reads were error-corrected and collapsed into unique sequences with a nearest-neighbor algorithm that merged closely related sequences to remove PCR and sequencing errors. To assign V, D and J gene segments, CDR3 sequences were aligned to IMGT reference sequences. For a sequence to be retained, a match of at least six nucleotides was required to both a V gene segment and a J gene segment. A rearrangement counted as productive if the CDR3 had no stop codons and remained in frame with V and J, and every other rearrangement counted as non-productive. Following IMGT convention, CDR3 was defined as the stretch from the second conserved V-encoded cysteine up to the conserved J-encoded phenylalanine. The earlier analysis of roughly 590 of the donors excluded sequences that lacked an unambiguous match to a single V gene segment. An earlier analysis of 587 of the donors classified V segments as functional when productive rearrangements were above 56.7% and as segregating when the standard deviation between donors was above 5%. A statistical classification framework was built to diagnose cytomegalovirus status from the catalog of TCR beta chain sequences. In a later analysis, TCR nucleotide sequences were compared against IMGT/GENE-DB human TR gene sequences so that V and J genes could be assigned. The TCRdist pipeline was used in a later analysis to assign CDR3 sequences and most-parsimonious VDJ recombination scenarios. In a later analysis, every TCR beta chain was defined by the combination of its CDR3 amino acid sequence and its V-gene family, and reads without a unique V-gene family were dropped. In a later analysis, around 650 highly shared, low-generation-probability nucleotide sequences were removed to address suspected cross-contamination and a sequencing artifact. In a later analysis, a clonal expansion index for each public chain was calculated from normalized within-repertoire ranks of inferred template counts. In a later analysis, generation probabilities were computed with a VDJ recombination model fitted to out-of-frame rearrangements, and the resulting probabilities were checked against IGoR. In a later analysis, hypergeometric tests were used to score TCR-TCR, TCR-HLA and TCR-CMV co-occurrence, with a repertoire-size bias correction applied to TCR pairs. A later analysis estimated false discovery rates by permuting HLA or CMV assignments 20 times. In a later analysis, co-occurring TCRs were grouped using DBSCAN, and TCRdist sequence similarity was added for clustering within HLA-allele-positive subsets. For co-occurrence clustering, repertoires with fewer than 30,000 or more than 120,000 public chains were excluded, along with 4 to 6 repertoires with anomalous nucleotide sharing. TCRdb retrieved this table from immuneACCESS and kept in-frame rearrangements only. Not all clones are present; in checked studies, unresolved V genes account for under half, and no reason is known for the remainder. Clone size and V and J calls were adopted from that table, with D and trimming inferred from the DNA. This sample has more than 150,000 clones in its table, and 81% of those were observed once. The ten largest clones capture less than 4.5% of the sample.

In total, around 600 healthy bone marrow donors made up the cohort. All cohort members were sampled while nominally healthy, although unrecorded immune exposures were likely present. The donor tested CMV seronegative and was one of the 352 seronegative cohort members. Every donor gave a peripheral blood sample, and the peripheral blood mononuclear cells from that sample were used for TCR beta sequencing. Genomic DNA was extracted from the blood cell samples with the Qiagen DNeasy Blood Extraction Kit. The material sequenced was PBMCs. This clonotype was sampled from a man aged 45-65 years in good health and CMV-seronegative.

The bases read TGTGCCAGCAGCTTAGGACATGGGGACTGGAATGGCTACACCTTC. Its protein is CASSLGHGDWNGYTF. The receptor chain draws on TRBV7-2 and TRBJ1-2, and TRBD1 may be the D gene, going by 5 matching bases. The CDR3 covers 15 residues, taking in both the cysteine and the phenylalanine. Only CDR3 DNA remains: 45 bases, in frame from the first base. Deletion took 1 base off V and 6 bases off J, with a span of 15 bases between the germline ends. According to the germline V gene, CDR1 reads SGHTA and CDR2 reads FQGNSA. With the portions outside the CDR3 filled from the reference TRBV7-2 and TRBJ1-2 genes, the complete variable region becomes GAGVSQSPSNKVTEKGKDVELRCDPISGHTALYWYRQSLGQGLEFLIYFQGNSAPDKSGLPSDRFSAERTGGSVSTLTIQRTQQEDSAVYLCASSLGHGDWNGYTFGSGTRLTVV.